The entry below gives a single T cell receptor (beta chain) sequence along with its context. Its antigen is undetermined. Regarding time point: blood 4 weeks post-SBRT, at nephrectomy. Treatment noted: 15 Gy SBRT to primary tumor, nephrectomy 4 weeks later. After SBRT, blood was collected at 2 and 4 weeks, plus baseline. These data come from a study of radiation and T cells in renal cell carcinoma. General study findings and limits: Top tumor clonotypes rose in blood 2 weeks post-radiation, then contracted.

Clones were sequenced by immunoSEQ multiplex PCR, and TCRdb holds only the in-frame ones, with some missing. The sample holds about 90,000 clones, 70% to 90% seen once. The CDR3 has 13 residues. CDR1 and CDR2 (germline): MDHEN, SYDVKM. Trimming shortened V by 10 bases and J by 0 bases, and 9 bases separated the two germline ends. The chain uses TRBV28 and TRBJ1-4; no clear D. The TCR was taken from a man aged 50 or older with renal cell carcinoma. The sample here was blood, taken from a patient whose treatment included radiotherapy and nephrectomy. The CDR3, as DNA: TGTGCCACTAACGGTGCAACTAATGAAAAACTGTTTTTT. Its translation is CATNGATNEKLFF.